This T cell receptor (beta chain) was captured in a study of cytomegalovirus exposure and HLA in healthy donors. Study results and caveats: Reports described diagnosis of cytomegalovirus status by the classifier as highly specific and sensitive.

Use of 60 Vbeta and 13 Jbeta primers characterized the PCR. TCRdb's table, derived via immunoSEQ multiplex PCR, lists solely in-frame clones and lacks some. Of about 120,000 clones in the sample, around 84% are singletons; the top ten hold roughly 3.5%. The CDR3 is 15 residues long. Trimming shortened V by 2 bases and J by 5 bases, and 14 bases separated the two germline ends. CDR1 KGHSH and CDR2 LQKENI come from the germline V gene. Worth noting for this clone: Its antigen is not known.

This clonotype originated in a woman aged 25 to 39 in good health and CMV-seropositive. This chain connects TRBV18 to TRBJ2-3, with D maybe TRBD2 (5 bases). What was sequenced was PBMCs. The CDR3 DNA reads TGTGCCAGCTCACCATTGAACGGGAATGGAGATACGCAGTATTTT. It encodes CASSPLNGNGDTQYF.